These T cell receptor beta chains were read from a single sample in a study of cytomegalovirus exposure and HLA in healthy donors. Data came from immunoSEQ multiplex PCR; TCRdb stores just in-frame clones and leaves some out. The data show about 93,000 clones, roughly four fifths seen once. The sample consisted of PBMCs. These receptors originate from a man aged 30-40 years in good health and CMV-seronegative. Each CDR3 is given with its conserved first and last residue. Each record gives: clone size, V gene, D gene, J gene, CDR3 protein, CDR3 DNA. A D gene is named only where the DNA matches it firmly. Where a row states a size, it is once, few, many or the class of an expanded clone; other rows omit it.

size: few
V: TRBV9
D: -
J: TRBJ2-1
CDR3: CASSVAGTRDGEQFF
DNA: TGTGCCAGCAGCGTAGCAGGGACACGAGACGGTGAGCAGTTCTTC

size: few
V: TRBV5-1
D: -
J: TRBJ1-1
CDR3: CASGIQPNTEAFF
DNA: TGCGCCAGCGGTATACAGCCGAACACTGAAGCTTTCTTT

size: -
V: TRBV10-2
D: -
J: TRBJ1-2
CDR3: CASSDGGGYGYTF
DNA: TGCGCCAGCAGTGACGGGGGTGGCTATGGCTACACCTTC

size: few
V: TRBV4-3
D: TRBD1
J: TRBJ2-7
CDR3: CASSQQDRAGEQYF
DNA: TGCGCCAGCAGCCAACAGGACAGGGCTGGCGAGCAGTACTTC

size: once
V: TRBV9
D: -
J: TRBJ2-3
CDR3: CASSVSQWGLAASTDTQYF
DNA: TGTGCCAGCAGCGTAAGCCAATGGGGGCTAGCGGCTAGCACAGATACGCAGTATTTT

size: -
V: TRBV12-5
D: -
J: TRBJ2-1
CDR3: CASATRGNEQFF
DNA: TGTGCTAGTGCCACTCGAGGGAATGAGCAGTTCTTC

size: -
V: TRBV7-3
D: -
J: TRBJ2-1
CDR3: CASSSQITGNEQFF
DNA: TGTGCCAGCAGCTCCCAAATCACAGGGAATGAGCAGTTCTTC

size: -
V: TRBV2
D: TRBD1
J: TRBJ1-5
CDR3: CASSDPQGVVQPQHF
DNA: TGTGCCAGCAGTGACCCGCAGGGGGTCGTTCAGCCCCAGCATTTT

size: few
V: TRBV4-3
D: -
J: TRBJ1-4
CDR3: CASSRQGGEKLFF
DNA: TGCGCCAGCAGCCGGCAGGGAGGTGAAAAACTGTTTTTT

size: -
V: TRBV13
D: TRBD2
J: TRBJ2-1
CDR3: CASSLKRGNEQFF
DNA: TGTGCCAGCAGCTTAAAGCGGGGCAATGAGCAGTTCTTC

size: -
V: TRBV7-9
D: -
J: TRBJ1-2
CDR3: CASSPRPGDPNYGYTF
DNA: TGTGCCAGCAGCCCAAGGCCAGGGGACCCTAACTATGGCTACACCTTC

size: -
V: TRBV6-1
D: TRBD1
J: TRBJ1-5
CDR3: CASLRGPYSNQPQHF
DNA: TGTGCCAGTCTTAGGGGGCCCTATAGCAATCAGCCCCAGCATTTT

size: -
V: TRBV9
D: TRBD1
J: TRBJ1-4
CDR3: CASSASGTGDEKLFF
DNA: TGTGCCAGCAGCGCAAGCGGGACAGGGGACGAAAAACTGTTTTTT

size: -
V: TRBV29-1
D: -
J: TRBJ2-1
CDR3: CSVYRDYLGEQFF
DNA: TGCAGCGTTTACAGGGATTATTTAGGTGAGCAGTTCTTC

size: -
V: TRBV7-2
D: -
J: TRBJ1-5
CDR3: CASSLGLNQPQHF
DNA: TGTGCCAGCAGCTTAGGTCTAAATCAGCCCCAGCATTTT

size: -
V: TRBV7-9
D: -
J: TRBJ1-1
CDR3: CASSPPQREVTEAFF
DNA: TGTGCCAGCAGCCCCCCGCAGAGGGAGGTCACTGAAGCTTTCTTT